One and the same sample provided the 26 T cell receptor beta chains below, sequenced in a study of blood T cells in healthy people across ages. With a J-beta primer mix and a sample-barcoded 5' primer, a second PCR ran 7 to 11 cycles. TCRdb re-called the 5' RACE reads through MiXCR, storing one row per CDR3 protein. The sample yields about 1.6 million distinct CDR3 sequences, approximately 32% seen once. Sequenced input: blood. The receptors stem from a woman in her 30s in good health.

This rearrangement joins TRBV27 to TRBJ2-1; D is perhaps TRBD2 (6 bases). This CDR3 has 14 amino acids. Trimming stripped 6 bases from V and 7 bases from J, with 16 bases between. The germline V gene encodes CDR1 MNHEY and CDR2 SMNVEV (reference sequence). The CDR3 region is CASRKNGRRNEQFF. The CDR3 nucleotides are TGTGCCAGCAGGAAGAACGGGAGAAGGAATGAGCAGTTCTTC.

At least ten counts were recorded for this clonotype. As DNA, the CDR3 is TGTGCCAGCAGTTTATCTGGGGCGAACACTGAAGCTTTCTTT. This translates into CASSLSGANTEAFF. V is TRBV12-3 or TRBV12-4 and J is TRBJ1-1; a weak D match, TRBD1 (5 bases). The V end was cut by 2 bases, the J end by 1 base, with 8 bases between. The CDR3 contains 14 residues.

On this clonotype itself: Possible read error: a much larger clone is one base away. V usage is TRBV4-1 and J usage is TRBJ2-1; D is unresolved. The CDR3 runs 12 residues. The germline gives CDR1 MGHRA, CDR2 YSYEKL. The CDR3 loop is CARSQTANEQFF. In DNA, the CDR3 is TGCGCCAGAAGCCAAACTGCTAATGAGCAGTTCTTC.

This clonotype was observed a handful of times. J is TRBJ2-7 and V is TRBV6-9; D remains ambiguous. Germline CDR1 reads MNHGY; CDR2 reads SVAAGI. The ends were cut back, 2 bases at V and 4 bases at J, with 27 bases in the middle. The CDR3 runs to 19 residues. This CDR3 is CASSYPKKHSGHSPYEQYF. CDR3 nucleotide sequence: TGTGCCAGCAGTTATCCTAAAAAACACTCGGGTCACAGCCCTTACGAGCAGTACTTC.

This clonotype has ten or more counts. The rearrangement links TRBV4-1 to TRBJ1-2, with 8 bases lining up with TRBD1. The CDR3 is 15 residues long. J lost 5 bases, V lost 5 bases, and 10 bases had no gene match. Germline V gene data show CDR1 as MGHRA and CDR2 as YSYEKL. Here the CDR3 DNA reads TGCGCCAGCAGCTCGAACGCCAGGGGGCTTTATGGCTACACCTTC. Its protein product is CASSSNARGLYGYTF.

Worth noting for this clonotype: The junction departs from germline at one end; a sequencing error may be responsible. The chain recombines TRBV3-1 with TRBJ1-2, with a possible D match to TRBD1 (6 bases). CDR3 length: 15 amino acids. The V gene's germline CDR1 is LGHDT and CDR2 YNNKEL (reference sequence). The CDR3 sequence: CVSSQALRGWDGYTF. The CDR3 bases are TGTGTCAGCAGCCAAGCCCTCAGGGGCTGGGATGGCTACACCTTC.

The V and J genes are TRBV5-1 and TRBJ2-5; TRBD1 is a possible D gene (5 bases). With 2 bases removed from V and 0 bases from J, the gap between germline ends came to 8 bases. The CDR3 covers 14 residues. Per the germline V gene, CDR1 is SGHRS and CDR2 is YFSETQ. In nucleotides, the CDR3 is TGCGCCAGCAGCTTCCGACAGTACCAAGAGACCCAGTACTTC. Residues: CASSFRQYQETQYF. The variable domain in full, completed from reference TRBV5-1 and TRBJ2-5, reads KAGVTQTPRYLIKTRGQQVTLSCSPISGHRSVSWYQQTPGQGLQFLFEYFSETQRNKGNFPGRFSGRQFSNSRSEMNVSTLELGDSALYLCASSFRQYQETQYFGPGTRLLVL.

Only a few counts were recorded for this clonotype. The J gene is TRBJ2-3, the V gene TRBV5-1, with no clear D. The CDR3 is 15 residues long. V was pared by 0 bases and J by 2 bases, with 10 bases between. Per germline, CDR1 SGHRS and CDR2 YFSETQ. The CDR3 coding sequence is TGCGCCAGCAGCTTGGACAAGAGGCTCACAGATACGCAGTATTTT. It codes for CASSLDKRLTDTQYF.

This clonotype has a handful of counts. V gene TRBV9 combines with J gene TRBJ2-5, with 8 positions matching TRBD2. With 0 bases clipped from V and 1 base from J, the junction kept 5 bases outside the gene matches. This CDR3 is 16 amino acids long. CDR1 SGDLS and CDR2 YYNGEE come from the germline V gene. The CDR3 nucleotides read TGTGCCAGCAGCGTAGCTCCAGCGGGAGTCCAAGAGACCCAGTACTTC. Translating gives CASSVAPAGVQETQYF. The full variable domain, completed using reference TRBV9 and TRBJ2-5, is DSGVTQTPKHLITATGQRVTLRCSPRSGDLSVYWYQQSLDQGLQFLIQYYNGEERAKGNILERFSAQQFPDLHSELNLSSLELGDSALYFCASSVAPAGVQETQYFGPGTRLLVL.

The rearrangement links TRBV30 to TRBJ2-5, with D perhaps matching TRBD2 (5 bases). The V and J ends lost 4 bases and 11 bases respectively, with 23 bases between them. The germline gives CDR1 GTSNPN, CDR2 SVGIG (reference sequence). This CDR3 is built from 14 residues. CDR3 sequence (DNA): TGTGCCTGGAACTCAAATGTGAGATCTAGGGAGCAGTACTTC. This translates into CAWNSNVRSREQYF.

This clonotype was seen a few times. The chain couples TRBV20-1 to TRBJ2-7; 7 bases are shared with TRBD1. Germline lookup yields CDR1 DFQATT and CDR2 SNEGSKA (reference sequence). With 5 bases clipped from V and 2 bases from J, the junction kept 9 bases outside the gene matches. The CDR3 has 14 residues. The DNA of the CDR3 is TGCAGTGCTTCCCGAAGGGACAGAACCTACGAGCAGTACTTC. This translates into CSASRRDRTYEQYF.

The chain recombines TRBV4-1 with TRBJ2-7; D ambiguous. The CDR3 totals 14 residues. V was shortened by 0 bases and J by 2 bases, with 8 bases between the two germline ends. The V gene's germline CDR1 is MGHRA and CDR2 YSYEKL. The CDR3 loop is CASSQELRAYEQYF. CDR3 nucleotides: TGCGCCAGCAGCCAAGAACTTAGAGCCTACGAGCAGTACTTC.

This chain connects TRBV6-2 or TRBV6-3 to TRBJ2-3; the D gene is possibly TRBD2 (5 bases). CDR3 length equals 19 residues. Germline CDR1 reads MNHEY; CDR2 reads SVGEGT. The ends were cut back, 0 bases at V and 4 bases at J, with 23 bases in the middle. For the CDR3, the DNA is TGTGCCAGCAGTTACTCCTTAGAGGGTCGAAGGAGGAGCGCAGATACGCAGTATTTT. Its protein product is CASSYSLEGRRRSADTQYF.

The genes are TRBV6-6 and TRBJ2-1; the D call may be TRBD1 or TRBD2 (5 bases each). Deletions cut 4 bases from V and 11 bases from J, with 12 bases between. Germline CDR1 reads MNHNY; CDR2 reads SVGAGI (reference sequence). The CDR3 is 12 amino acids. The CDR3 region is CASSFAPGQQFF. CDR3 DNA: TGTGCCAGCAGTTTCGCCCCGGGACAGCAGTTCTTC.

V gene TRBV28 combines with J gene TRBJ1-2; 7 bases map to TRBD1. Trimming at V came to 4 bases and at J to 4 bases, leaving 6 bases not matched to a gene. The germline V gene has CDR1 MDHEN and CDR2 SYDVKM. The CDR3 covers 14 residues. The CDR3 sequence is CASSSTGAFYGYTF. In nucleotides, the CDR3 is TGTGCCAGCAGTTCCACAGGGGCCTTCTATGGCTACACCTTC.

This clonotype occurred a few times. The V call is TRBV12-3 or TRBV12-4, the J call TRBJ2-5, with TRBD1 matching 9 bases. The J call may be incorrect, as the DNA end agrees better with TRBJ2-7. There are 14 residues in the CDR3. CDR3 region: CASSLMGQGYEQYF. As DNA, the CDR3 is TGTGCCAGCAGTTTAATGGGACAGGGCTACGAGCAGTACTTC.

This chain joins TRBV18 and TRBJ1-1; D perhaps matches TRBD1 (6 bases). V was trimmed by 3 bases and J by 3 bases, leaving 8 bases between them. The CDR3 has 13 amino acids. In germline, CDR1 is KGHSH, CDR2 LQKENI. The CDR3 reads CASSPRTDTEAFF. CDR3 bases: TGTGCCAGCTCACCCCGGACAGACACTGAAGCTTTCTTT.

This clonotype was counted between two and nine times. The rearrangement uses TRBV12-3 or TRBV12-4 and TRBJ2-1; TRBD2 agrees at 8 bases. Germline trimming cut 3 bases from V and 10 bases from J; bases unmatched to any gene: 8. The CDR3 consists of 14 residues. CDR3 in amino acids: CASSFRGGRREQFF. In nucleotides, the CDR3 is TGTGCCAGCAGTTTCCGGGGGGGGCGAAGGGAGCAGTTCTTC.

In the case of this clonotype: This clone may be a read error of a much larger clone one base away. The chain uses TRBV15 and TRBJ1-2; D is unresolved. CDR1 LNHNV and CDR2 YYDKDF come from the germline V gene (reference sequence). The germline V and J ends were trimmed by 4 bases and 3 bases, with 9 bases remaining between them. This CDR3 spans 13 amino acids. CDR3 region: CATSMERDYGYTF. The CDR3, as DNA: TGTGCCACCAGCATGGAACGGGACTATGGCTACACCTTC.

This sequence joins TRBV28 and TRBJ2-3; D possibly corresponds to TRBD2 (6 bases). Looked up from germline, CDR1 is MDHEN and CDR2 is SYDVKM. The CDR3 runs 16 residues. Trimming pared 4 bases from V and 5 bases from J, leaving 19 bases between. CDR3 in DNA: TGTGCCAGCAGTTCCCAAAAGGCGGGAAATCAAGATACGCAGTATTTT. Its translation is CASSSQKAGNQDTQYF.

DNA of the CDR3: TGCGCCAGCAGTCGAGGGACAGGGCTCTACGAGCAGTACTTC. Its translation is CASSRGTGLYEQYF. This chain uses TRBV5-1 with TRBJ2-7; 9 nucleotides align to TRBD1. V lost 5 bases to trimming and J lost 3 bases; unmatched junction nucleotides: 6. Germline CDR1 is SGHRS and CDR2 is YFSETQ. The CDR3 runs to 14 residues.

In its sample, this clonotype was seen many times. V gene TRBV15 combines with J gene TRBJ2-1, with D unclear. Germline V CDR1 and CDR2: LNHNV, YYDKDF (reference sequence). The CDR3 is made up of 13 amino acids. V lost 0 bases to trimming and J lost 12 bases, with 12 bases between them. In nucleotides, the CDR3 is TGTGCCACCAGCAGAGATCGGCGGCGGTCGCAGTTCTTC. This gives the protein CATSRDRRRSQFF.

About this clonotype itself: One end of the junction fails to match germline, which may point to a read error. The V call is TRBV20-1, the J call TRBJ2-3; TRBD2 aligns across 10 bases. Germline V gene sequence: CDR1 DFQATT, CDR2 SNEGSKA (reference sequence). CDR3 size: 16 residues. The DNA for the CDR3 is TGCAGTACTAGAGCCCCTAGCGGGAGAAGCGCAGATACGCAGTATTTT. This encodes CSTRAPSGRSADTQYF.

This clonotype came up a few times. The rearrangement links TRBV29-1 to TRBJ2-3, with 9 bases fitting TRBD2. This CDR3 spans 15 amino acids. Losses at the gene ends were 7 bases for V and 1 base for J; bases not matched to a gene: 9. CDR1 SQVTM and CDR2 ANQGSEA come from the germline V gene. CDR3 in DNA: TGCAGCGGCGCCAGTTTAGCGGGGGGCACAGATACGCAGTATTTT. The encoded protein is CSGASLAGGTDTQYF.

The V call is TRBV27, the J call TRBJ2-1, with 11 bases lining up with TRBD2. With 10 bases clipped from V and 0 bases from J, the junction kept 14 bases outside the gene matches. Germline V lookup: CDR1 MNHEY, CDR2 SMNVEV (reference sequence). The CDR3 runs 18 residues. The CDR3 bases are TGTGCCACCCTCCCGACTAGCGGGAACGGGGCCTCCTACAATGAGCAGTTCTTC. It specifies CATLPTSGNGASYNEQFF.

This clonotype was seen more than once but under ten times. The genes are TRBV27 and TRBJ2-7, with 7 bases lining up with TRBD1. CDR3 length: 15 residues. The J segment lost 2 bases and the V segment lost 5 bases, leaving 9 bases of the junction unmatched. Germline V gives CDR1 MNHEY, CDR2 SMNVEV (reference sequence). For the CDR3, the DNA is TGTGCCAGCAGTCCCCGGGACAGAAATACCTACGAGCAGTACTTC. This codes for CASSPRDRNTYEQYF.